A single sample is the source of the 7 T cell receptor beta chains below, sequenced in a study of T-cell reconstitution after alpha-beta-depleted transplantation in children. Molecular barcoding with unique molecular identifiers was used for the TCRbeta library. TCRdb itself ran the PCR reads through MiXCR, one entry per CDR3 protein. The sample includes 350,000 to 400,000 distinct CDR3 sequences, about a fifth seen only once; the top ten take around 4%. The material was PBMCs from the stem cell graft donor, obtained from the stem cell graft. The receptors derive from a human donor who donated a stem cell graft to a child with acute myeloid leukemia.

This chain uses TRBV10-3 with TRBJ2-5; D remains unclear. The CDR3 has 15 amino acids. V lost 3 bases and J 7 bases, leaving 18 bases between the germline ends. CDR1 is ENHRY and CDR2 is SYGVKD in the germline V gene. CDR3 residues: CAISDVPGRRGTQYF. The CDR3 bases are TGTGCCATCAGTGATGTCCCAGGTAGAAGAGGGACCCAGTACTTC.

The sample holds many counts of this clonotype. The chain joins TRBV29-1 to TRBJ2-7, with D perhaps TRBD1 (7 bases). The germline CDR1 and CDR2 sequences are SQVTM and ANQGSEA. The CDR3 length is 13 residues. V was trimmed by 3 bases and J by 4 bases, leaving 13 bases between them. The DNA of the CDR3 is TGCAGCGTTGACGGCAGGGGGGAATACGAGCAGTACTTC. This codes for CSVDGRGEYEQYF.

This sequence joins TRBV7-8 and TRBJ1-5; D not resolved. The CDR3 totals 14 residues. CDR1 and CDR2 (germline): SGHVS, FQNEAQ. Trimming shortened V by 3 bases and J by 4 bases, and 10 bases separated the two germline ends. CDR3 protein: CASSLFTTNQPQHF. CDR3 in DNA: TGTGCCAGCAGCTTGTTCACGACTAATCAGCCCCAGCATTTT.

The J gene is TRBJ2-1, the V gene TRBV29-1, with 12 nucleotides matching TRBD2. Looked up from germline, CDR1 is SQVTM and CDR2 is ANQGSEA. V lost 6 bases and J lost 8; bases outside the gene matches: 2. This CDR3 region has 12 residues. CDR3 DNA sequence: TGCAGCGTCACTAGCGGGAGGCATGAGCAGTTCTTC. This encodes CSVTSGRHEQFF.

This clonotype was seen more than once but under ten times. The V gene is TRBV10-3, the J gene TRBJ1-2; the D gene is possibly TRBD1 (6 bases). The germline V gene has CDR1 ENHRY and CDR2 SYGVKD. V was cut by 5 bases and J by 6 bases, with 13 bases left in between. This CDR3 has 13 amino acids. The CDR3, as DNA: TGTGCCATCAGTTATCTGGGGGGGCATGGCTACACCTTC. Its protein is CAISYLGGHGYTF.

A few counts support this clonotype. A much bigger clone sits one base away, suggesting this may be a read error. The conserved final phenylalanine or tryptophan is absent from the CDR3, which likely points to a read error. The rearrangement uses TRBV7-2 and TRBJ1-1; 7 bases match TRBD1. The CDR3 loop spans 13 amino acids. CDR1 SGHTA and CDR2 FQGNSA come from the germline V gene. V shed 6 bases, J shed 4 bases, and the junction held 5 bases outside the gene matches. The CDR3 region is CASSFGQVTEAFY. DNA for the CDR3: TGTGCCAGCAGTTTTGGACAGGTCACTGAAGCTTTCTAT.

The CDR3 loop is CASSLDPGTMVNSYNEQFF. The CDR3 nucleotides read TGTGCCAGCAGCTTAGACCCGGGTACAATGGTTAACTCCTACAATGAGCAGTTCTTC. The V gene is TRBV11-2, the J gene TRBJ2-1; unclear D gene. The CDR3 loop spans 19 amino acids. Germline values: CDR1 SGHAT, CDR2 FQNNGV. V lost 0 bases to trimming and J lost 0 bases, with 18 bases between them.